This T cell receptor (beta chain) was found in a study of blood T cell repertoires in COVID-19. In the study overall: The United States, Italy and Spain were the sources of the acute and convalescent COVID-19 samples. In each case, the material was cDNA or gDNA derived from T cells, B-cell-depleted T cells, or PBMCs.

Original methodology: From reference gene primer amplification, estimates of nucleated cell counts were derived. Profiling relied on immunoSEQ multiplex PCR, and the TCRdb table lists in-frame clones only, not all of them. Clone size and V and J calls were adopted from that table, with D and trimming inferred from the DNA. The sample has more than 200,000 clones, roughly 82% seen once. Germline trimming cut 0 bases from V and 2 bases from J; bases unmatched to any gene: 6. In germline, CDR1 is SGHRS, CDR2 YFSETQ. The CDR3 runs to 16 residues. This sequence originates from an elderly woman with active or convalescent COVID-19. The chain combines TRBV5-1 with TRBJ2-7, with TRBD2 matching 9 bases. Sequenced sample: peripheral blood. This chain's CDR3 is CASSLGAGGMAYEQYF. The CDR3 DNA reads TGCGCCAGCAGCTTGGGAGCGGGAGGTATGGCCTACGAGCAGTACTTC.